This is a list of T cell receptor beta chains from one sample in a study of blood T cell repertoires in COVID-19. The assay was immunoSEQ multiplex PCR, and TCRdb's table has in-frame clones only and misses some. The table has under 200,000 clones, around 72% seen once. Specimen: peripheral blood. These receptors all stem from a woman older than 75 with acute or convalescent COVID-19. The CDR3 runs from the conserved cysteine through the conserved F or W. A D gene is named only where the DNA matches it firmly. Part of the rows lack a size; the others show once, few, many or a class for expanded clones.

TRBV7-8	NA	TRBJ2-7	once	TGTGCCAGCAGCTCAAAAACAGGAAAGTTTACCCGCTACGAGCAGTACTTC	CASSSKTGKFTRYEQYF
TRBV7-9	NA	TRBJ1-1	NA	TGTGCCAGCAGCCCCTCAAGACAACTCCTCGGTTCGGCCGCTTTCTTT	CASSPSRQLLGSAAFF
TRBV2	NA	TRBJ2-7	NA	TGTGCCAGCAGGAGGGGGTCGGGGACCCTTTCAGACTTC	CASRRGSGTLSDF
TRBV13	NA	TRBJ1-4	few	TGTGCCAGCAGCTTATGGAGTGGCGCGGAAAAACTGTTTTTT	CASSLWSGAEKLFF
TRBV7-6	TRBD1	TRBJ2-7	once	TGTGCCAGCAGCTTAGAACCGGGACAGGGCCTATACGAGCAGTACTTC	CASSLEPGQGLYEQYF
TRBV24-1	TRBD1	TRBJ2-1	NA	TGTGCCACCAGTGATTTAGGGACAGGGCCCTACAATGAGCAGTTCTTC	CATSDLGTGPYNEQFF
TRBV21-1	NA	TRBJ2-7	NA	TGTGCCAGCAGCAAACCTAGCGGGAGCTACGAGCAGTACTTC	CASSKPSGSYEQYF
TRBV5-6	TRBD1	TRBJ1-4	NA	TGTGCCAGCAGCTTTCCTTCAGGGGGAAATGAAAAACTGTTTTTT	CASSFPSGGNEKLFF
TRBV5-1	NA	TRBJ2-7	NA	TGCGCCAGCAGCTTAAGCCCCTCGGGAGTTCCCTACGAGCAGTACTTC	CASSLSPSGVPYEQYF
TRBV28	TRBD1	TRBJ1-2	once	TGTGCCAGCAGGCCGACAGGGGGGGGGCGTGGCTACACCTTC	CASRPTGGGRGYTF
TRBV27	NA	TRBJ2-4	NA	TGTGCCAGCAAAAAGGGGCAGGGAGGAAACATTCAGTACTTC	CASKKGQGGNIQYF
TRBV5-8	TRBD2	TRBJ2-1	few	TGTGCCAGCATCCTAGCGGGCTCCTACAATGAGCAGTTCTTC	CASILAGSYNEQFF
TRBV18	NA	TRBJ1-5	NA	TGTGCCAGCTGCCAGGGTAGCAATCAGCCCCAGCATTTT	CASCQGSNQPQHF
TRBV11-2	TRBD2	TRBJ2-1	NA	TGTGCCAGCAGCCGAGGACTAGTCGACTACAATGAGCAGTTCTTC	CASSRGLVDYNEQFF
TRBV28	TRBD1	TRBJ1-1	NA	TGTGCCAGCAGCACAGGGGGGGAATCAGTTTTCTTT	CASSTGGESVFF
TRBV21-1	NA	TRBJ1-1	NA	TGTGCCAGCAGCAAAGCATCCCGCAGGGCGAACACTGAAGCTTTCTTT	CASSKASRRANTEAFF
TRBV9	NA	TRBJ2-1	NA	TGTGCCAGCAGCGTTACAGGCGACTCCTACAATGAGCAGTTCTTC	CASSVTGDSYNEQFF
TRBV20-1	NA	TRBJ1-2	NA	TGCAGTGCTAGTACGGGGGATTATTATGGCTACACCTTC	CSASTGDYYGYTF
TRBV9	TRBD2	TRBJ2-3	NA	TGTGCCAGCAGCGTGCTAGCGGGAGGGAGCACAGATACGCAGTATTTT	CASSVLAGGSTDTQYF
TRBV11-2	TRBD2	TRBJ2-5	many	TGTGCCAGCAGCGCATGGACTAGAGATCCTCAAGAGACCCAGTACTTC	CASSAWTRDPQETQYF
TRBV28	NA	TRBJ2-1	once	TGTGCCAGCAGTTTAAGTCTCGCGGGACGGGAGCAGTTCTTC	CASSLSLAGREQFF
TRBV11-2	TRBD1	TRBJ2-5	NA	TGTGCCAGCAGCATTGGGACAGGGAGAGAGACCCAGTACTTC	CASSIGTGRETQYF
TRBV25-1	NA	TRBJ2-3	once	TGTGCCAGCAGAAAAACCACTTCGACAGATACGCAGTATTTT	CASRKTTSTDTQYF
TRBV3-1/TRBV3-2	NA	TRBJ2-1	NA	TGTGCCAGCAGCCTCGACACTAGCTCCTACAATGAGCAGTTCTTC	CASSLDTSSYNEQFF
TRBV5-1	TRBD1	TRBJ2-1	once	TGCGCCAGCAGCTTATCCCTTTCGGGACAGCCTGATGAGCAGTTCTTC	CASSLSLSGQPDEQFF
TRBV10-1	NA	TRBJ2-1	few	TGCGCCAGCAGTGGAGGGCAGGGGAATAATGAGCAGTTCTTC	CASSGGQGNNEQFF
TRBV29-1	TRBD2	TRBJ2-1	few	TGCAGCGGTTCCTCCGGGACTAACTACAATGAGCAGTTCTTC	CSGSSGTNYNEQFF
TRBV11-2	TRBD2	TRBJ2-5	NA	TGTGCCAGCAGCTTAGGGACTAGCGGGGGCCAAGAGACCCAGTACTTC	CASSLGTSGGQETQYF
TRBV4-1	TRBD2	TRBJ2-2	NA	TGCGCCAGCAGCCACCGGGAGGGCCGGTACACCGGGGAGCTGTTTTTT	CASSHREGRYTGELFF
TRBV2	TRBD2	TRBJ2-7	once	TGTGCCAGCAGCGCGGGACTAGGAGCCTACGAGCAGTACTTC	CASSAGLGAYEQYF
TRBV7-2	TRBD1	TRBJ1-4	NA	TGTGCCAGCAGCTTAGCGCTACAGGGGGGTAATGAAAAACTGTTTTTT	CASSLALQGGNEKLFF
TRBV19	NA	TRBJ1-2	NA	TGTGCCAGTAGTTCCGGCAGCGGGGGAGACTATGGCTACACCTTC	CASSSGSGGDYGYTF
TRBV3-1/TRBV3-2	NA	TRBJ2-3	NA	TGTGCCAGCAGCCAAGCTAGCACAGATACGCAGTATTTT	CASSQASTDTQYF
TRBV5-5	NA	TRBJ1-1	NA	TGTGCCAGCAGCTTGGGACAATTACAGGTCATCACTGAAGCTTTCTTT	CASSLGQLQVITEAFF
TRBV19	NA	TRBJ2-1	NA	TGTGCCAGTAAGTTCGGTAGCTCCAATGAGCAGTTCTTC	CASKFGSSNEQFF